These 30 T cell receptor beta chains were all obtained from the same sample, sequenced in a study of T cells in women clearing cervical HPV infection. Data came from immunoSEQ multiplex PCR; TCRdb stores just in-frame clones and leaves some out. This listing includes some 40,000 clones. Material for sequencing was blood buffy coat. The receptors come from a woman aged 18 to 75 with a cervical HPV16 infection that either progressed to CIN3+ or cleared (not recorded which).

With respect to this clone: The read ends 3 residues before the CDR3 terminus; that terminus is restored from the germline J gene. V usage is TRBV19 and J usage is TRBJ1-2; 7 bases fit TRBD1. This CDR3 contains 12 residues. With 5 bases clipped from V and 3 bases from J, the junction kept 0 bases outside the gene matches. Germline loops: CDR1 LNHDA, CDR2 SQIVND (reference sequence). CDR3 loop: CASSQGDYGYTF. CDR3 DNA, as far as it was read: TGTGCCAGTAGTCAGGGGGACTATGGC.

The sequenced CDR3 bases are TGCGCCAGCAGCGAAGGGACAGGGTCCTACAATGAG. Its protein is CASSEGTGSYNE. The whole CDR3 reads CASSEGTGSYNEQFF. V gene TRBV10-1 combines with J gene TRBJ2-1, with 9 bases identical to TRBD1. The CDR3 end is not reached by the read, which stops 3 residues before it; the germline J gene fills it in. V trimming: 6 bases; J trimming: 1 base; junction bases outside the gene matches: 4. CDR3 length equals 15 residues. CDR1 is WNHNN, CDR2 SYGVQD, per germline (reference sequence).

Turning to this clone: The missing CDR3 end, 3 residues past where the read stops, is filled in from the germline J gene. V and J are TRBV10-1 and TRBJ2-2; 8 bases map to TRBD1. Germline V gives CDR1 WNHNN, CDR2 SYGVQD (reference sequence). After removal of 2 bases from V and 3 bases from J, the junction contained 2 bases not matched to a gene. This CDR3 spans 15 amino acids. The CDR3 bases that were read are TGCGCCAGCAGTGAGGGGACAGGAGACACCGGGGAG. This codes for CASSEGTGDTGE. The whole CDR3 sequence is CASSEGTGDTGELFF.

Regarding this clone: Sequencing ends 3 residues short of the CDR3 end; the germline J gene provides the rest. This chain joins TRBV7-3 and TRBJ2-3; 7 bases align to TRBD1. Trimming at V came to 5 bases and at J to 0 bases, leaving 5 bases not matched to a gene. CDR1 is SGHTA, CDR2 FQGTGA, per germline. The CDR3 runs to 15 residues. The CDR3 reads CASSRQGSSTDTQYF. The CDR3 DNA, read in part, is TGTGCCAGCAGCCGACAGGGCAGTAGCACAGATACG.

The part of the CDR3 DNA that was read is TGTGCCAGCAGCTTGGGGAGGACAGCGAACACCGGGGAG. As protein: CASSLGRTANTGE. From start to end, the CDR3 is CASSLGRTANTGELFF. V and J are TRBV5-4 and TRBJ2-2, with D tentatively TRBD1 (6 bases). Sequencing ends 3 residues short of the CDR3 end; the germline J gene provides the rest. The CDR3 length is 16 residues. Germline loops: CDR1 SGHNT, CDR2 YYREEE (reference sequence). Trimming pared 0 bases from V and 0 bases from J, leaving 9 bases between. Supplemented by reference TRBV5-4 and TRBJ2-2, the full variable domain reads ETGVTQSPTHLIKTRGQQVTLRCSSQSGHNTVSWYQQALGQGPQFIFQYYREEENGRGNFPPRFSGLQFPNYSSELNVNALELDDSALYLCASSLGRTANTGELFFGEGSRLTVL.

Worth noting for this clone: Read sequence stops 3 residues before the CDR3 end, and the germline J gene provides the missing end. The sample has other DNA sequences that encode this CDR3 too. This chain uses TRBV19 with TRBJ2-3; 7 bases match TRBD1. The CDR3 contains 16 residues. Germline values: CDR1 LNHDA, CDR2 SQIVND (reference sequence). The trim removed 5 bases at V and 2 bases at J, leaving 10 bases unmatched. Here the CDR3 reads CASSARGLGVTDTQYF. The covered CDR3 bases are TGTGCCAGTAGTGCCAGGGGGTTGGGGGTCACAGATACG.

Turning to this clone: From the germline J gene comes the end of the CDR3, since the read stops 3 residues before it. V is TRBV20-1 and J is TRBJ2-2; 10 positions match TRBD2. V lost 0 bases, J lost 6 bases, and 7 bases stayed unmatched. Looked up from germline, CDR1 is DFQATT and CDR2 is SNEGSKA (reference sequence). The CDR3 spans 16 residues. The CDR3 loop reads CSARDQLAGAAGELFF. The sequenced CDR3 bases are TGCAGTGCTAGAGATCAGCTAGCGGGGGCTGCCGGGGAG.

To note about this clone: The missing CDR3 end, 3 residues past where the read stops, is filled in from the germline J gene. The J gene is TRBJ1-3, the V gene TRBV19; tentatively, D is TRBD1 (6 bases). Germline CDR1 reads LNHDA; CDR2 reads SQIVND (reference sequence). The CDR3 loop spans 16 amino acids. V was clipped by 5 bases and J by 1 base, with 15 bases between them. CDR3 DNA (partial): TGTGCCAGTAGTGGGGGCAGGGCAAAATCTGGAAACACC. Protein: CASSGGRAKSGNT. The entire CDR3 sequence reads CASSGGRAKSGNTIYF.

On this clone: The observed sequence ends 3 residues before the CDR3 terminus, with the missing tail filled in from the germline J gene. This chain links TRBV24-1 with TRBJ2-7, with 9 bases lining up with TRBD1. Per the germline V gene, CDR1 is KGHDR and CDR2 is SFDVKD. The CDR3 has 15 residues. The V segment lost 0 bases and the J segment 2 bases; nucleotides outside the gene matches: 1. The sequenced CDR3 bases are TGTGCCACCAGTGATTTGCGGACAGGGGCCTACGAG. Residues: CATSDLRTGAYE. The whole CDR3 region reads CATSDLRTGAYEQYF.

In regard to this clone: The DNA ends 3 residues before the CDR3 does, and the rest of the CDR3 is filled in from the germline J gene. V is TRBV19 and J is TRBJ1-6; 10 bases agree with TRBD1. J was trimmed by 7 bases and V by 3 bases; bases with no gene match: 18. There are 20 residues in the CDR3. Germline CDR1 and CDR2: LNHDA and SQIVND (reference sequence). The CDR3 DNA, read in part, is TGTGCCAGTAGTATCTTGGGGGGGACAGGGGCCATCGCGATGAATTCACCC. This codes for CASSILGGTGAIAMNSP. The full CDR3 sequence reads CASSILGGTGAIAMNSPLHF.

Remarks on this clone: The read ends 3 residues early relative to the CDR3; the germline J gene fills the gap. The gene calls are TRBV29-1 and TRBJ1-1, with D unresolved. Germline CDR1 is SQVTM and CDR2 is ANQGSEA. V was clipped by 2 bases and J by 1 base, with 8 bases between them. CDR3 size: 13 residues. The sequenced CDR3 bases are TGCAGCGTTGAATCAGGTCAGAACACTGAA. Protein sequence: CSVESGQNTE. The entire CDR3 protein reads CSVESGQNTEAFF.

A note on this clone: The read terminates 3 residues before the CDR3 end, so the remaining end is supplied by the germline J gene. The chain uses TRBV5-6 and TRBJ2-1; no clear D gene. Germline CDR1 is SGHDT and CDR2 is YYEEEE. With 5 bases removed from V and 6 bases from J, the gap between germline ends came to 12 bases. The CDR3 totals 13 residues. CDR3 sequence reads: CASRQTEINEQFF. The CDR3 DNA, read in part, is TGTGCCAGCAGACAAACAGAAATCAATGAG.

CDR3 bases read: TGTGCCAGCAGTGCGGATAGGGGAGGGGGCAATGAG. Amino acid sequence: CASSADRGGGNE. The whole CDR3 is CASSADRGGGNEQFF. J is TRBJ2-1 and V is TRBV2, with D tentatively TRBD2 (7 bases). The CDR3 extends 3 residues past the end of the read, so its final part is completed from the germline J gene. The CDR3 sequence is 15 residues long. With 4 bases removed from V and 6 bases from J, the gap between germline ends came to 16 bases. The germline CDR1 and CDR2 sequences are SNHLY and FYNNEI.

Note on this clone: Read data end 3 residues before the CDR3 end; the end is taken from the germline J gene. The chain uses TRBV5-1 and TRBJ2-2; 12 bases align to TRBD2. Germline-derived CDR1 and CDR2 are SGHRS and YFSETQ. The trim removed 2 bases at V and 0 bases at J, leaving 11 bases unmatched. CDR3 length: 20 amino acids. CDR3 sequence reads: CASSFLLGLAGSPNTGELFF. The part of the CDR3 DNA that was read is TGCGCCAGCAGCTTTTTGTTAGGACTAGCGGGGTCCCCGAACACCGGGGAG.

Of note for this clone: The read gets to within 3 residues of the CDR3 end, and the germline J gene fills in the rest. This chain joins TRBV6-1 and TRBJ1-5; D not certain. Trimming left V 4 bases short and J 0 bases short, with 7 bases between. The CDR3 loop spans 14 amino acids. Per germline, CDR1 MNHNS and CDR2 SASEGT. The CDR3 sequence: CASSGQHSNQPQHF. Partial CDR3 DNA: TGTGCCAGCAGTGGTCAACATAGCAATCAGCCC.

To note about this clone: With the read ending 3 residues before the CDR3 end, the germline J gene is used to fill in that end. The chain is built from TRBV19 and TRBJ2-5, with a possible D match to TRBD1 (6 bases). The CDR3 contains 15 residues. In germline, CDR1 is LNHDA, CDR2 SQIVND (reference sequence). The V end lost 7 bases, the J end lost 4 bases, and 19 bases lay between the germline ends. The sequenced part of the CDR3 DNA is TGTGCCAGTAAGAGTTCACAGGGCGGTAGAGAGACC. It specifies CASKSSQGGRET. The full CDR3 is CASKSSQGGRETQYF.

Concerning this clone itself: From the germline J gene comes the end of the CDR3, since the read stops 3 residues before it. V is TRBV5-1 and J is TRBJ1-2, with a weak D call TRBD1 (5 bases). The V and J ends lost 2 bases and 6 bases respectively, with 11 bases between them. This CDR3 has 13 amino acids. Germline CDR1 is SGHRS and CDR2 is YFSETQ. The DNA read from the CDR3 is TGCGCCAGCAGCTTCGAAGGGGCGCATGGC. As protein: CASSFEGAHG. The full-length CDR3 reads as CASSFEGAHGYTF.

For this clone: The read ends 3 residues early relative to the CDR3; the germline J gene fills the gap. The rearrangement joins TRBV7-3 to TRBJ2-7; 12 nucleotides line up with TRBD2. The CDR3 spans 16 residues. After removal of 6 bases from V and 1 base from J, the junction contained 7 bases not matched to a gene. The germline gives CDR1 SGHTA, CDR2 FQGTGA. CDR3 bases read: TGTGCCAGCAGAGCCGGGACTAGCGGGTGGTCCTACGAG. It encodes CASRAGTSGWSYE. In full, the CDR3 reads CASRAGTSGWSYEQYF.

Remarks on this clone: Coverage ceases 3 residues before the CDR3 finishes, and the germline J gene fills in the end. The rearrangement links TRBV13 to TRBJ1-3; 7 bases fit TRBD1. Germline trimming cut 4 bases from V and 0 bases from J; bases unmatched to any gene: 9. Germline lookup yields CDR1 PRHDT and CDR2 FYEKMQ (reference sequence). This CDR3 has 17 residues. The DNA read from the CDR3 is TGTGCCAGCAGCTCTCGACAGGGACGCCACTCTGGAAACACC. As protein: CASSSRQGRHSGNT. The entire CDR3 protein reads CASSSRQGRHSGNTIYF.

As regards this clone: The CDR3 goes on 3 residues after the read ends, and that part is filled in from the germline J gene. The gene calls are TRBV11-2 and TRBJ2-5, with D tentatively TRBD1 (5 bases). The CDR3 is 14 residues long. Germline loops: CDR1 SGHAT, CDR2 FQNNGV. V lost 5 bases and J 0 bases, leaving 10 bases between the germline ends. CDR3 amino acids: CASSTSGYQETQYF. The part of the CDR3 DNA that was read is TGTGCCAGCAGCACATCAGGGTACCAAGAGACC.

Note on this clone: The read is 3 residues too short to cover the CDR3 end, so that end is filled in from the germline J gene. The chain carries TRBV7-9 and TRBJ2-2; maybe TRBD1 (5 bases). The length of the CDR3 is 15 residues. The germline V gene encodes CDR1 SEHNR and CDR2 FQNEAQ (reference sequence). Trimming took 5 bases from V and 0 from J, leaving 10 bases between them. The CDR3 DNA, read in part, is TGTGCCAGCAGCGATGACAGTACGAACACCGGGGAG. It encodes CASSDDSTNTGE. In full, the CDR3 reads CASSDDSTNTGELFF.

In regard to this clone: Read data end 3 residues before the CDR3 end; the end is taken from the germline J gene. This rearrangement joins TRBV5-1 to TRBJ1-5, with TRBD1 as a possible D gene (5 bases). The CDR3 has 14 amino acids. CDR1 is SGHRS, CDR2 YFSETQ, per germline. V lost 0 bases and J lost 7, with 11 bases in between. CDR3 sequence: CASSLEGPPQPQHF. The covered CDR3 bases are TGCGCCAGCAGCTTGGAGGGGCCCCCGCAGCCC.

The CDR3 bases that were read are TGCAGTGCTAGACTCCCGGGACAGGGGAACACTGAA. Encoded protein: CSARLPGQGNTE. The CDR3 in full is CSARLPGQGNTEAFF. This chain connects TRBV20-1 to TRBJ1-1; 9 positions match TRBD1. With the read ending 3 residues before the CDR3 end, the germline J gene is used to fill in that end. The CDR3 loop spans 15 amino acids. Trimming took 2 bases from V and 1 from J; bases not matched to a gene: 5. From germline, CDR1 is DFQATT and CDR2 SNEGSKA (reference sequence).

Comments on this clone: The sequenced fragment ends 3 residues before the CDR3 boundary, so the rest is inferred from the germline J gene. This chain links TRBV20-1 with TRBJ2-5; 7 bases are shared with TRBD1. V gave up 0 bases and J gave up 5 bases; unmatched junction bases: 3. Germline V gene lookup returns CDR1 DFQATT and CDR2 SNEGSKA (reference sequence). The CDR3 has 13 amino acids. The DNA read from the CDR3 is TGCAGTGCTAGAGAGGGACAGTGGGAGACC. This codes for CSAREGQWET. Given in full, the CDR3 is CSAREGQWETQYF.

A note on this clone: Read data end 3 residues before the CDR3 end; the end is taken from the germline J gene. V and J are TRBV2 and TRBJ1-3; 7 nucleotides agree with TRBD1. The germline CDR1 and CDR2 sequences are SNHLY and FYNNEI. CDR3 size: 15 residues. Losses at the gene ends were 6 bases for V and 1 base for J; bases not matched to a gene: 6. Partial CDR3 DNA: TGTGCCAGCAGGTTGGGACAGACGTCTGGAAACACC. Translated, it gives CASRLGQTSGNT. The entire CDR3 is CASRLGQTSGNTIYF.

Note on this clone: The read finishes 3 residues shy of the CDR3 end, and the germline J gene is used to complete it. The V gene is TRBV18, the J gene TRBJ2-3; TRBD2 matches 12 bases. With 5 bases clipped from V and 0 bases from J, the junction kept 9 bases outside the gene matches. Germline CDR1 is KGHSH and CDR2 is LQKENI. CDR3 length: 18 residues. The CDR3 region is CASSSLAGGPTSTDTQYF. CDR3 bases read: TGTGCCAGCTCATCCCTAGCGGGGGGGCCTACTAGCACAGATACG.

Turning to this clone: The read comes to an end 3 residues before the CDR3 does, leaving the germline J gene to fill in the end. J is TRBJ2-2 and V is TRBV5-1; 7 positions match TRBD1. V trimming: 5 bases; J trimming: 3 bases; junction bases outside the gene matches: 19. Germline-derived CDR1 and CDR2 are SGHRS and YFSETQ. The CDR3 consists of 19 residues. CDR3 in amino acids: CASRPRTGTNFGDTGELFF. The sequenced part of the CDR3 DNA is TGCGCCAGCAGGCCCCGGACAGGAACCAACTTTGGGGACACCGGGGAG.

For this clone: The read stops 3 residues short of the end of the CDR3; the missing end is completed from the germline J gene. This chain connects TRBV4-1 to TRBJ2-7; 9 bases agree with TRBD2. The CDR3 length is 17 residues. V lost 0 bases, J lost 3 bases, and 9 bases stayed unmatched. In germline, CDR1 is MGHRA, CDR2 YSYEKL. CDR3 in amino acids: CASSQDLELAGIYEQYF. Partial CDR3 DNA: TGCGCCAGCAGCCAAGATCTTGAGCTAGCGGGGATCTACGAG.

Concerning this clone itself: The DNA ends 3 residues before the CDR3 does, and the rest of the CDR3 is filled in from the germline J gene. The chain carries TRBV5-1 and TRBJ1-1; 7 bases align to TRBD1. The V and J ends lost 6 bases and 5 bases, in that order; junction bases with no gene match: 7. The CDR3 spans 13 residues. The germline CDR1 and CDR2 sequences are SGHRS and YFSETQ. The CDR3 bases that were read are TGCGCCAGCAAAACAGGGGAGGTGACTGAA. This sequence encodes CASKTGEVTE. The complete CDR3 sequence is CASKTGEVTEAFF. The whole variable domain, remainder taken from reference TRBV5-1 and TRBJ1-1, is KAGVTQTPRYLIKTRGQQVTLSCSPISGHRSVSWYQQTPGQGLQFLFEYFSETQRNKGNFPGRFSGRQFSNSRSEMNVSTLELGDSALYLCASKTGEVTEAFFGQGTRLTVV.

Points on this clone: The CDR3 end falls 3 residues outside the read, so it is completed with the germline J gene. V gene TRBV6-1 combines with J gene TRBJ2-3, with D hard to call. Trimming took off 2 bases at V and 5 bases at J, with 8 bases between the two ends. Germline V gene sequence: CDR1 MNHNS, CDR2 SASEGT. This CDR3 is built from 13 residues. The CDR3 bases that were read are TGTGCCAGCAGTGAACGGTCCTTAGATACG. It codes for CASSERSLDT. In full, the CDR3 is CASSERSLDTQYF.